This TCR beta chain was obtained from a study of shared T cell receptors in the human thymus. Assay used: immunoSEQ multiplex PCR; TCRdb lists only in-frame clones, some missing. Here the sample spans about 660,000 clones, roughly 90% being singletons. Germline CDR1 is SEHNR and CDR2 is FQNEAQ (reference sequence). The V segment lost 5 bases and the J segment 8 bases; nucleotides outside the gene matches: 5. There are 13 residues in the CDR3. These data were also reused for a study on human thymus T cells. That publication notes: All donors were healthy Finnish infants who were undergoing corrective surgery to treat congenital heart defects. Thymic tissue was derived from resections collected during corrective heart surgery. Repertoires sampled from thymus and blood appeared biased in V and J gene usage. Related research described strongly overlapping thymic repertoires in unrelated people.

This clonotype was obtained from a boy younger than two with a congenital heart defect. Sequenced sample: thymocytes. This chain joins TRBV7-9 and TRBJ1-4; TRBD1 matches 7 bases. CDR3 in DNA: TGTGCCAGCAGCGAGGAGGGACAGGAAAAACTGTTTTTT. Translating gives CASSEEGQEKLFF.